The source of this T cell receptor beta chain is a study of T cell changes during pregnancy in multiple sclerosis. This clone has only a few counts. This CDR3 comprises 14 residues. The V gene's germline CDR1 is MRHNA and CDR2 SNTAGT. V lost 3 bases and J 6 bases, leaving 13 bases between the germline ends. Method: immunoSEQ multiplex PCR; TCRdb's copy keeps in-frame clones and lacks some. Of under 20,000 clones in the sample, under 90% were seen once. The specimen was CD8+ T cells from peripheral blood mononuclear cells, collected after pregnancy. The TCR comes from a female donor with multiple sclerosis, enrolled in a pregnancy study. The chain recombines TRBV6-4 with TRBJ2-3, with a possible D match to TRBD1 (7 bases). The CDR3 sequence is CASSEGSGGDTQYF. The CDR3 DNA follows: TGTGCCAGCAGTGAAGGTTCAGGGGGGGATACGCAGTATTTT.